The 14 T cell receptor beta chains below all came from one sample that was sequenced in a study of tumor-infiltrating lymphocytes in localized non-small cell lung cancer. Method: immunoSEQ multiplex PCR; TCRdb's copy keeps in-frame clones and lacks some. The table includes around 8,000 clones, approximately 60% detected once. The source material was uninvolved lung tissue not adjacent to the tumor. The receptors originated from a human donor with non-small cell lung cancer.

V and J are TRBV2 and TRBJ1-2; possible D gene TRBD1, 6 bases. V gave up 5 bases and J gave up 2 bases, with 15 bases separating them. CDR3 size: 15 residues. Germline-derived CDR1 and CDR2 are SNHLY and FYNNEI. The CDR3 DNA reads TGTGCCAGCAGTATAGAACAGGGCGGGAACTATGGCTACACCTTC. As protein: CASSIEQGGNYGYTF.

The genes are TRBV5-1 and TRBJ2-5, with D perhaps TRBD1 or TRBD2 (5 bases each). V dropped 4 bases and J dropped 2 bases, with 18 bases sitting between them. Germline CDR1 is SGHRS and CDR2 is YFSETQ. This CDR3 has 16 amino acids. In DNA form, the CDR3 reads TGCGCCAGCAGCATCATGGGGACCGGGATTCAAGAGACCCAGTACTTC. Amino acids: CASSIMGTGIQETQYF.

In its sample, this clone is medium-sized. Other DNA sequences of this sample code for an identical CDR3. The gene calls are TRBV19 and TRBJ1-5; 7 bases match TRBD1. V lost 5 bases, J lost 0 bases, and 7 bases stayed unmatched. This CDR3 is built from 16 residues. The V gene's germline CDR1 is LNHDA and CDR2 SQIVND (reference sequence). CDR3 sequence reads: CASSPRQGNSNQPQHF. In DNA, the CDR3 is TGTGCCAGTAGTCCCAGACAGGGAAATAGCAATCAGCCCCAGCATTTT.

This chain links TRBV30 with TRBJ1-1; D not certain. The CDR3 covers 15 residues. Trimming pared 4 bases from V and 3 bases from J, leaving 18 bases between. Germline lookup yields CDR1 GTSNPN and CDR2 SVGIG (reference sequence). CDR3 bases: TGTGCCTGGATAGTACCCAAAGGGTATCACACTGAAGCTTTCTTT. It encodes CAWIVPKGYHTEAFF.

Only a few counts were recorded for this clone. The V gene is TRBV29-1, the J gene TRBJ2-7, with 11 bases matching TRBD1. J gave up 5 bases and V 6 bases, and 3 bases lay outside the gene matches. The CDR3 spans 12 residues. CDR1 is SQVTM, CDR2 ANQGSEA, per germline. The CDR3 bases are TGCAGCGTCGGACAGGGGGCGAACGAGCAGTACTTC. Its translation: CSVGQGANEQYF.

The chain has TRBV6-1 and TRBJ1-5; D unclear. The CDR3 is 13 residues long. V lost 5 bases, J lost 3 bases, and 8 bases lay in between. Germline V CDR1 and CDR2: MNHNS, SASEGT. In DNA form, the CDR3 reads TGTGCCAGCAGTCCCCGACCCAATCAGCCCCAGCATTTT. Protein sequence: CASSPRPNQPQHF.

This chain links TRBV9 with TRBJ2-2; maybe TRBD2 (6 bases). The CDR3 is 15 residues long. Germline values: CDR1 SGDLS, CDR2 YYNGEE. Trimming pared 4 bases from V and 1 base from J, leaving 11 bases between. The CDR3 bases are TGTGCCAGCAGCCTCGGGGGAGGGAACACCGGGGAGCTGTTTTTT. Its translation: CASSLGGGNTGELFF.

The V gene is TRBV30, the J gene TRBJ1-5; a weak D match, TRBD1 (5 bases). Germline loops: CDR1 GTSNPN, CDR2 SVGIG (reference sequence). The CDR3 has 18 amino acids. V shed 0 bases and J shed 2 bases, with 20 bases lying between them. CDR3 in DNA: TGTGCCTGGAGTGTATCCAGGGCCCGTGGGGTGCGCAATCAGCCCCAGCATTTT. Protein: CAWSVSRARGVRNQPQHF.

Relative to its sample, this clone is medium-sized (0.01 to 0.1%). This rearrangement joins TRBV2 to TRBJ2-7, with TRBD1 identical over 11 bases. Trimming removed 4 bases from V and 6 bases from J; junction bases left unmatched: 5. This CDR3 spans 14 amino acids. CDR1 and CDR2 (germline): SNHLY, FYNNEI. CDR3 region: CASSGTGGEGEQYF. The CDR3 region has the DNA TGTGCCAGCAGTGGGACAGGGGGCGAGGGCGAGCAGTACTTC. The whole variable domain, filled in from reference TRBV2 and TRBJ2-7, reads EPEVTQTPSHQVTQMGQEVILRCVPISNHLYFYWYRQILGQKVEFLVSFYNNEISEKSEIFDDQFSVERPDGSNFTLKIRSTKLEDSAMYFCASSGTGGEGEQYFGPGTRLTVT.

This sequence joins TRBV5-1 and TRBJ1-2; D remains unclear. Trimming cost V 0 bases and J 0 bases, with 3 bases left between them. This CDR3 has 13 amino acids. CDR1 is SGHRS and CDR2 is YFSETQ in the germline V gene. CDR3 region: CASSLDANYGYTF. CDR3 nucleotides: TGCGCCAGCAGCTTGGACGCTAACTATGGCTACACCTTC.

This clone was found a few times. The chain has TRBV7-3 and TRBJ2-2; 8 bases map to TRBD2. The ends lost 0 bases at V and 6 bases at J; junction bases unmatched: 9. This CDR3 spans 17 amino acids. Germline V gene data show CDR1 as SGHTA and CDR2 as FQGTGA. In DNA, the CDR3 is TGTGCCAGCAGCTTAACCGGGACTAGAGGGGGAGCCGGGGAGCTGTTTTTT. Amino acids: CASSLTGTRGGAGELFF. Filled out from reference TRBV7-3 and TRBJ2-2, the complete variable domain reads GAGVSQTPSNKVTEKGKYVELRCDPISGHTALYWYRQSLGQGPEFLIYFQGTGAADDSGLPNDRFFAVRPEGSVSTLKIQRTERGDSAVYLCASSLTGTRGGAGELFFGEGSRLTVL.

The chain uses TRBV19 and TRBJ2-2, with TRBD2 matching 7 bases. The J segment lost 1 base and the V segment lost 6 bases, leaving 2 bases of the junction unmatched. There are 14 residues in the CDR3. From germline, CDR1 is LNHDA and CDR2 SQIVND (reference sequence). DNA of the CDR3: TGTGCCAGTAGGACTAGCCGGAACACCGGGGAGCTGTTTTTT. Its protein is CASRTSRNTGELFF.

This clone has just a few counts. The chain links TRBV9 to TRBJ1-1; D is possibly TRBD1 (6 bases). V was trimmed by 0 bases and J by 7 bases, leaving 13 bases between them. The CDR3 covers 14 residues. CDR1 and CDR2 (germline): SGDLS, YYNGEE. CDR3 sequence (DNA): TGTGCCAGCAGCGTAGGGTCAGGGGACGGTGAAGCTTTCTTT. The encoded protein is CASSVGSGDGEAFF.

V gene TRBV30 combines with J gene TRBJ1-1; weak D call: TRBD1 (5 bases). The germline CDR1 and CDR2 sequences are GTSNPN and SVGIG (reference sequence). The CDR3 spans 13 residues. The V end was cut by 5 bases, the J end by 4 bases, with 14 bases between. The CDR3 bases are TGTGCCTGGGGAAAGGGGTTGTCCACTGAAGCTTTCTTT. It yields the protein CAWGKGLSTEAFF.